This passage covers 26 T cell receptor beta chains from one sample sequenced in a study of cytomegalovirus exposure and HLA in healthy donors. A multiplex PCR was run with 60 Vbeta primers and 13 Jbeta primers. Profiling relied on immunoSEQ multiplex PCR, and the TCRdb table lists in-frame clones only, not all of them. The sample shows about 110,000 clones, 50% to 65% of them seen only once. Sample: PBMCs. The receptor set was obtained from a man aged 30-40 years in good health and CMV-seropositive.

The V and J genes are TRBV6-4 and TRBJ2-7, with D possibly being TRBD2 (5 bases). This CDR3 has 15 residues. Germline CDR1 and CDR2: MRHNA and SNTAGT. Trimming stripped 8 bases from V and 0 bases from J, with 17 bases between. The CDR3: CASQVERNSSYEQYF. In DNA form, the CDR3 reads TGTGCCAGCCAGGTGGAGCGGAACTCCTCCTACGAGCAGTACTTC.

This chain links TRBV29-1 with TRBJ2-7; TRBD1 matches 7 bases. Germline CDR1 is SQVTM and CDR2 is ANQGSEA. This CDR3 contains 13 residues. After removal of 7 bases from V and 1 base from J, the junction contained 7 bases not matched to a gene. The CDR3 DNA reads TGCAGCGCGCGACAGGGATCATCCTACGAGCAGTACTTC. This gives the protein CSARQGSSYEQYF.

The chain links TRBV4-2 to TRBJ2-3, with a possible D match to TRBD2 (5 bases). The germline V and J ends were trimmed by 0 bases and 5 bases, with 12 bases remaining between them. Germline lookup yields CDR1 LGHNA and CDR2 YNFKEQ. The CDR3 consists of 15 residues. The DNA of the CDR3 is TGTGCCAGCAGCCAAGATACCGGAGAGGGAGATACGCAGTATTTT. Translated: CASSQDTGEGDTQYF.

The chain's CDR3 is CASSLAWQQETQYF. Written as DNA, the CDR3 is TGTGCCAGCAGCTTAGCGTGGCAGCAAGAGACCCAGTACTTC. The chain uses TRBV11-1 and TRBJ2-5; D uncertain. Germline CDR1 and CDR2: SGHAT and FQDESV (reference sequence). The CDR3 sequence is 14 residues long. V lost 0 bases and J lost 2, with 7 bases in between.

V and J are TRBV10-3 and TRBJ2-3; the match to TRBD2 covers 9 bases. CDR3 length: 15 amino acids. Germline assignment: CDR1 ENHRY and CDR2 SYGVKD. V was clipped by 2 bases and J by 4 bases; unmatched bases: 4. The CDR3 is CAISEGAGGSDTQYF. The CDR3 coding sequence is TGTGCCATCAGTGAGGGAGCGGGGGGATCAGATACGCAGTATTTT.

V and J are TRBV7-6 and TRBJ1-2; D is possibly TRBD1 (6 bases). CDR3 length: 14 residues. Trimming pared 4 bases from V and 4 bases from J, leaving 13 bases between. CDR1 and CDR2 (germline): SGHVS, FNYEAQ. The CDR3 here is CASSSQGQIYGYTF. In DNA form, the CDR3 reads TGTGCCAGCAGCTCCCAAGGACAGATCTATGGCTACACCTTC.

The chain employs TRBV11-3 and TRBJ1-1; D gene unclear. This CDR3 spans 13 amino acids. Germline CDR1 reads SGHNT; CDR2 reads YENEEA. Trimming left V 4 bases short and J 4 bases short, with 10 bases between. DNA of the CDR3: TGTGCCAGCAGCTCCGGGGTGAGCACTGAAGCTTTCTTT. This translates into CASSSGVSTEAFF.

The gene calls are TRBV25-1 and TRBJ2-3; D gene ambiguous. The CDR3 contains 13 residues. V was cut by 4 bases and J by 1 base, with 6 bases left in between. Per the germline V gene, CDR1 is MGHDK and CDR2 is SYGVNS. CDR3 sequence: CASSATGTDTQYF. The CDR3 region has the DNA TGTGCCAGCAGTGCAACGGGCACAGATACGCAGTATTTT.

This clone was counted between two and nine times. The CDR3 region has the DNA TGTGCCATCAATGCGGGGGGGACAGATACGCAGTATTTT. Amino acid sequence: CAINAGGTDTQYF. V and J are TRBV10-3 and TRBJ2-3, with TRBD2 identical over 9 bases. Per the germline V gene, CDR1 is ENHRY and CDR2 is SYGVKD. V dropped 7 bases and J dropped 3; count of bases not matched to a gene: 2. The CDR3 has 13 amino acids.

The rearrangement links TRBV30 to TRBJ2-5; 8 positions match TRBD1. Germline values: CDR1 GTSNPN, CDR2 SVGIG (reference sequence). V was clipped by 7 bases and J by 0 bases; unmatched bases: 7. This CDR3 spans 14 amino acids. This CDR3 reads CASRGPAYQETQYF. In nucleotides, the CDR3 is TGTGCCTCCAGGGGGCCCGCGTACCAAGAGACCCAGTACTTC.

The chain combines TRBV27 with TRBJ2-1; D unresolved. The CDR3 contains 12 residues. CDR1 is MNHEY, CDR2 SMNVEV, per germline (reference sequence). Trimming took off 4 bases at V and 8 bases at J, with 9 bases between the two ends. CDR3 DNA sequence: TGTGCCAGCAGTTGGATGGGCCATGAGCAGTTCTTC. This codes for CASSWMGHEQFF.

The chain joins TRBV10-3 to TRBJ1-2; a possible D gene is TRBD1 (6 bases). The CDR3 has 13 residues. Germline V CDR1 and CDR2: ENHRY, SYGVKD. The ends were cut back, 11 bases at V and 0 bases at J, with 13 bases in the middle. The CDR3 reads CAHSQGPNYGYTF. The CDR3, as DNA: TGTGCCCACTCGCAGGGGCCTAACTATGGCTACACCTTC.

The chain employs TRBV7-2 and TRBJ2-1, with 12 bases that match TRBD2. Trimming took 5 bases from V and 7 from J; bases not matched to a gene: 6. Germline CDR1 SGHTA, CDR2 FQGNSA. The length of the CDR3 is 15 residues. This CDR3 is CASSPSGGAMNEQFF. DNA of the CDR3: TGTGCCAGCAGCCCTAGCGGGGGGGCCATGAATGAGCAGTTCTTC.

This clone was seen a handful of times. This sequence joins TRBV6-4 and TRBJ2-3; weak D call: TRBD1 (6 bases). CDR1 is MRHNA and CDR2 is SNTAGT in the germline V gene. The CDR3 runs 14 residues. The V end was cut by 2 bases, the J end by 3 bases, with 9 bases between. The CDR3 DNA follows: TGTGCCAGCAGTGACCTTGGGACAACAGATACGCAGTATTTT. It encodes CASSDLGTTDTQYF.

The gene calls are TRBV27 and TRBJ1-1; TRBD1 matches at 12 bases. V gave up 6 bases and J gave up 9 bases; unmatched junction bases: 5. The germline V gene encodes CDR1 MNHEY and CDR2 SMNVEV (reference sequence). The length of the CDR3 is 13 residues. The CDR3 protein is CASSGTGGGKAFF. The CDR3 DNA follows: TGTGCCAGCAGCGGGACAGGGGGCGGGAAAGCTTTCTTT.

This clone has only a few counts. The chain links TRBV2 to TRBJ1-1, with D possibly being TRBD1 (6 bases). The V and J ends lost 8 bases and 8 bases respectively, with 9 bases between them. From germline, CDR1 is SNHLY and CDR2 FYNNEI. The CDR3 runs to 10 residues. CDR3 nucleotides: TGTGCCAGCGGACAGTCGGAAGCTTTCTTT. It specifies CASGQSEAFF. Looking up the rest from reference TRBV2 and TRBJ1-1 gives the full variable domain: EPEVTQTPSHQVTQMGQEVILRCVPISNHLYFYWYRQILGQKVEFLVSFYNNEISEKSEIFDDQFSVERPDGSNFTLKIRSTKLEDSAMYFCASGQSEAFFGQGTRLTVV.

The chain couples TRBV29-1 to TRBJ1-1, with 9 bases matching TRBD1. This CDR3 comprises 13 residues. Per germline, CDR1 SQVTM and CDR2 ANQGSEA. J lost 5 bases, V lost 7 bases, and 8 bases had no gene match. The CDR3 is CSDKQGARTEAFF. DNA for the CDR3: TGCAGCGACAAACAGGGGGCGCGGACTGAAGCTTTCTTT.

J is TRBJ1-2 and V is TRBV18; 9 bases fit TRBD1. V lost 3 bases to trimming and J lost 4 bases; unmatched junction nucleotides: 6. Germline V lookup: CDR1 KGHSH, CDR2 LQKENI. The CDR3 spans 15 residues. CDR3 residues: CASSPTGTGTYGYTF. The CDR3 DNA reads as TGTGCCAGCTCACCTACCGGGACAGGGACCTATGGCTACACCTTC.

Only a few counts were recorded for this clone. This rearrangement joins TRBV7-9 to TRBJ1-2; D is uncertain. The CDR3 runs to 13 residues. The germline gives CDR1 SEHNR, CDR2 FQNEAQ (reference sequence). V was clipped by 3 bases and J by 2 bases, with 7 bases between them. The CDR3 loop is CASSFPLNYGYTF. The CDR3 DNA sequence: TGTGCCAGCAGCTTTCCCCTAAACTATGGCTACACCTTC.

V gene TRBV30 combines with J gene TRBJ1-3, with TRBD1 matching 8 bases. In germline, CDR1 is GTSNPN, CDR2 SVGIG (reference sequence). The CDR3 runs 14 residues. The V gene end was trimmed by 2 bases and the J gene end by 7 bases; junction bases not matched to a gene: 7. The CDR3, as DNA: TGTGCCTGGAGTATGACAGGGGCCGGGAACACCATATATTTT. Translated: CAWSMTGAGNTIYF.

The V and J genes are TRBV11-3 and TRBJ2-7; no reliable D call. Germline loops: CDR1 SGHNT, CDR2 YENEEA. Between the trimmed V and J ends, which lost 1 base and 0 bases, there was a span of 4 bases. The CDR3 length is 13 residues. CDR3: CASSLGSSYEQYF. In nucleotides, the CDR3 is TGTGCCAGCAGCTTAGGGAGCTCCTACGAGCAGTACTTC.

V usage is TRBV13 and J usage is TRBJ2-1; 9 bases line up with TRBD2. This CDR3 contains 19 residues. J was trimmed by 2 bases and V by 5 bases; bases with no gene match: 16. Germline CDR1 and CDR2: PRHDT and FYEKMQ (reference sequence). The CDR3 region is CASSPRGAGGPMTYNEQFF. The CDR3 bases are TGTGCCAGCAGCCCCCGTGGAGCGGGGGGTCCCATGACCTACAATGAGCAGTTCTTC. The full variable domain, with the rest looked up from reference TRBV13 and TRBJ2-1, is AAGVIQSPRHLIKEKRETATLKCYPIPRHDTVYWYQQGPGQDPQFLISFYEKMQSDKGSIPDRFSAQQFSDYHSELNMSSLELGDSALYFCASSPRGAGGPMTYNEQFFGPGTRLTVL.

This sequence joins TRBV7-2 and TRBJ2-7; 7 bases agree with TRBD2. V lost 0 bases, J lost 3 bases, and 5 bases stayed unmatched. This CDR3 spans 15 amino acids. Germline loops: CDR1 SGHTA, CDR2 FQGNSA. CDR3 in amino acids: CASSLASSGYYEQYF. The CDR3 DNA follows: TGTGCCAGCAGCTTAGCGTCTAGCGGATACTACGAGCAGTACTTC.

J is TRBJ1-1 and V is TRBV19, with TRBD1 matching over 7 bases. V lost 3 bases and J lost 5; bases outside the gene matches: 6. The germline V gene has CDR1 LNHDA and CDR2 SQIVND (reference sequence). The CDR3 length is 14 residues. The chain's CDR3 is CASSIFTGATEAFF. CDR3 coding DNA: TGTGCCAGTAGTATTTTCACAGGGGCTACTGAAGCTTTCTTT.

This clone was found a few times. The genes are TRBV2 and TRBJ1-5, with a weak D call TRBD1 (6 bases). The germline V gene encodes CDR1 SNHLY and CDR2 FYNNEI. The CDR3 length is 13 residues. V lost 10 bases and J lost 9, with 19 bases in between. The DNA for the CDR3 is TGTGCCACCACTGGACAGATTTCGGGGCCCCAGCATTTT. This codes for CATTGQISGPQHF.

This chain links TRBV14 with TRBJ2-7; 8 bases line up with TRBD1. V lost 4 bases and J lost 6; bases outside the gene matches: 11. The length of the CDR3 is 15 residues. Germline CDR1 and CDR2: SGHDN and FVKESK. The DNA for the CDR3 is TGTGCCAGCAGCCTTATAGGACAGGGCCCATTCGAGCAGTACTTC. This encodes CASSLIGQGPFEQYF.